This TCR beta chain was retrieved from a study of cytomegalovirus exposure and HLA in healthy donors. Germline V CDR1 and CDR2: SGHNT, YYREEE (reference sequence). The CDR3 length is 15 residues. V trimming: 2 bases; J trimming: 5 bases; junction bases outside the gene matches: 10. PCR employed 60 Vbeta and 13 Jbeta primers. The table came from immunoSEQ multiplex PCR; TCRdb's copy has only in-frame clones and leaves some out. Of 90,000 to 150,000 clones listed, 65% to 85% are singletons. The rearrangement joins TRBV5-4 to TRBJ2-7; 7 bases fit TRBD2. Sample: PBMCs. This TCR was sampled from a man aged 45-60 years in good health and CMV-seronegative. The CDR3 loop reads CASSLGSGIMNEQYF. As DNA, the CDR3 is TGTGCCAGCAGCTTAGGAAGCGGGATAATGAACGAGCAGTACTTC.